The 22 T cell receptor beta chains given below trace back to one sample, sequenced in a study of blood T cell repertoires in COVID-19. The assay was immunoSEQ multiplex PCR, and TCRdb's table has in-frame clones only and misses some. The data contain over 100,000 clones, 84% of them seen just once; the ten biggest clones take up 4% to 5.5%. The sequencing sample was made of peripheral blood. The origin of the receptors is a human donor in a cohort sampled during active COVID-19.

CDR3 sequence reads: CASGLVGSGGASGELFF. As DNA, the CDR3 is TGTGCTAGTGGTTTGGTGGGTAGCGGGGGGGCATCCGGGGAGCTGTTTTTT. The rearrangement joins TRBV12-5 to TRBJ2-2; 11 bases match TRBD2. V shed 0 bases, J shed 6 bases, and the junction held 6 bases outside the gene matches. The CDR3 extends over 17 amino acids. Germline V gene data show CDR1 as LGHNT and CDR2 as FRNRAP. The variable domain in full, completed from reference TRBV12-5 and TRBJ2-2, reads DARVTQTPRHKVTEMGQEVTMRCQPILGHNTVFWYRQTMMQGLELLAYFRNRAPLDDSGMPKDRFSAEMPDATLATLKIQPSEPRDSAVYFCASGLVGSGGASGELFFGEGSRLTVL.

V gene TRBV7-2 combines with J gene TRBJ1-1; D ambiguous. The CDR3 has 14 residues. V was shortened by 1 base and J by 1 base, with 7 bases between the two germline ends. The germline CDR1 and CDR2 sequences are SGHTA and FQGNSA. Here the CDR3 reads CASSLGARNTEAFF. DNA for the CDR3: TGTGCCAGCAGCTTAGGAGCCCGGAACACTGAAGCTTTCTTT.

This clone was seen just once. The chain has TRBV10-2 and TRBJ1-1; possibly TRBD1 for D (5 bases). Per germline, CDR1 WSHSY and CDR2 SAAADI. This CDR3 region has 14 residues. Trimming left V 7 bases short and J 0 bases short, with 12 bases between. The CDR3 loop reads CASITGYMNTEAFF. For the CDR3, the DNA is TGCGCCAGCATCACAGGTTACATGAACACTGAAGCTTTCTTT.

This chain connects TRBV4-1 to TRBJ2-1, with no clear D. This CDR3 spans 17 amino acids. The ends were cut back, 2 bases at V and 5 bases at J, with 19 bases in the middle. CDR1 MGHRA and CDR2 YSYEKL come from the germline V gene. CDR3 coding DNA: TGCGCCAGCAGCCAAAAGCTAGGCACCACCTGGGACAATGAGCAGTTCTTC. This translates into CASSQKLGTTWDNEQFF.

The V gene is TRBV5-1, the J gene TRBJ1-1, with 12 nucleotides matching TRBD1. Losses at the gene ends were 6 bases for V and 0 bases for J; bases not matched to a gene: 6. The CDR3 spans 16 residues. The germline V gene encodes CDR1 SGHRS and CDR2 YFSETQ. CDR3 coding DNA: TGCGCCAGCACCCGGGACAGGGGGCGCCTGAACACTGAAGCTTTCTTT. As protein: CASTRDRGRLNTEAFF.

The rearrangement uses TRBV27 and TRBJ1-2, with a weak D call TRBD1 (5 bases). The CDR3 loop spans 13 amino acids. Germline lookup yields CDR1 MNHEY and CDR2 SMNVEV (reference sequence). Trimming shortened V by 0 bases and J by 3 bases, and 5 bases separated the two germline ends. The CDR3 bases are TGTGCCAGCAGTTTATCAGGGGACTATGGCTACACCTTC. This sequence encodes CASSLSGDYGYTF.

This clone has just a few counts. The chain couples TRBV5-1 to TRBJ2-7, with D tentatively TRBD1 (6 bases). Germline V gene sequence: CDR1 SGHRS, CDR2 YFSETQ. The CDR3 is 13 amino acids. V lost 5 bases and J 3 bases, leaving 12 bases between the germline ends. The CDR3 here is CASRQGPNYEQYF. The CDR3 DNA is TGCGCCAGCAGACAGGGTCCAAACTACGAGCAGTACTTC. Full variable domain (remainder filled in from reference TRBV5-1 and TRBJ2-7): KAGVTQTPRYLIKTRGQQVTLSCSPISGHRSVSWYQQTPGQGLQFLFEYFSETQRNKGNFPGRFSGRQFSNSRSEMNVSTLELGDSALYLCASRQGPNYEQYFGPGTRLTVT.

This chain links TRBV7-2 with TRBJ1-1, with D unresolved. Trimming cost V 5 bases and J 0 bases, with 13 bases left between them. CDR1 and CDR2 (germline): SGHTA, FQGNSA. The CDR3 runs 15 residues. The CDR3 loop reads CASSPRSLMNTEAFF. In nucleotides, the CDR3 is TGTGCCAGCAGCCCCCGGAGCCTCATGAACACTGAAGCTTTCTTT.

This chain links TRBV6-5 with TRBJ2-7; TRBD2 matches 7 bases. Trimming at V came to 5 bases and at J to 3 bases, leaving 7 bases not matched to a gene. Germline CDR1 MNHEY, CDR2 SVGAGI. The CDR3 sequence is 14 residues long. The CDR3 here is CASSLAGEGYEQYF. CDR3 DNA sequence: TGTGCCAGCAGTCTCGCGGGGGAAGGCTACGAGCAGTACTTC.

The chain combines TRBV4-3 with TRBJ1-4; 7 nucleotides line up with TRBD1. Germline V gene lookup returns CDR1 LGHNA and CDR2 YSLEER. This CDR3 region has 14 residues. J gave up 5 bases and V 5 bases, and 5 bases lay outside the gene matches. In DNA form, the CDR3 reads TGCGCCAGCAGCTCCAACAGGGGCAATGAAAAACTGTTTTTT. Its translation: CASSSNRGNEKLFF.

This chain uses TRBV7-9 with TRBJ1-1, with D possibly matching TRBD1 (5 bases). V lost 4 bases, J lost 6 bases, and 18 bases lay in between. Germline values: CDR1 SEHNR, CDR2 FQNEAQ (reference sequence). The CDR3 sequence is 15 residues long. The chain's CDR3 is CASSSRVRDISEAFF. In nucleotides, the CDR3 is TGTGCCAGCAGCTCCCGGGTCAGGGATATCTCTGAAGCTTTCTTT.

V and J are TRBV10-3 and TRBJ2-7; unclear D gene. The germline V and J ends were trimmed by 3 bases and 5 bases, with 5 bases remaining between them. The CDR3 runs to 11 residues. Looked up from germline, CDR1 is ENHRY and CDR2 is SYGVKD. The CDR3 DNA reads TGTGCCATCAGTGAAAAGCACGAGCAGTACTTC. It specifies CAISEKHEQYF.

Of note for this clone: The sample carries other DNA sequences with the same CDR3. The J gene is TRBJ1-4, the V gene TRBV18; TRBD1 agrees at 8 bases. The V gene's germline CDR1 is KGHSH and CDR2 LQKENI. V lost 3 bases and J lost 5; bases outside the gene matches: 5. The CDR3 totals 15 residues. CDR3 region: CASSPPGTGNEKLFF. The CDR3 DNA reads TGTGCCAGCTCACCGCCCGGGACAGGAAATGAAAAACTGTTTTTT.

V gene TRBV19 combines with J gene TRBJ2-2; no clear D. Looked up from germline, CDR1 is LNHDA and CDR2 is SQIVND (reference sequence). Trimming took 4 bases from V and 1 from J, leaving 7 bases between them. CDR3 length: 14 residues. This CDR3 is CASSTIGNTGELFF. The CDR3 nucleotides read TGTGCCAGTAGTACCATCGGGAACACCGGGGAGCTGTTTTTT.

This clone is a singleton in its sample. CDR3 nucleotides: TGTGCCAGCAGTCCCTGGACAGGACCCTCTAACACTGAAGCTTTCTTT. Translation: CASSPWTGPSNTEAFF. The chain combines TRBV27 with TRBJ1-1; 7 bases align to TRBD1. Looked up from germline, CDR1 is MNHEY and CDR2 is SMNVEV (reference sequence). The junction had 11 bases not matched to a gene; V was cut back by 5 bases and J by 2 bases. The CDR3 extends over 16 amino acids.

The chain's CDR3 is CASSLVTSRTDTQYF. CDR3 DNA sequence: TGCGCCAGCAGCTTGGTGACTAGCCGCACAGATACGCAGTATTTT. The chain uses TRBV5-1 and TRBJ2-3; 7 bases match TRBD2. The CDR3 has 15 residues. Trimming removed 0 bases from V and 1 base from J; junction bases left unmatched: 2. The germline V gene has CDR1 SGHRS and CDR2 YFSETQ.

This chain links TRBV7-6 with TRBJ2-7; D call uncertain. V was trimmed by 5 bases and J by 2 bases, leaving 13 bases between them. CDR1 SGHVS and CDR2 FNYEAQ come from the germline V gene. The CDR3 length is 14 residues. CDR3 in amino acids: CASSPRLRTYEQYF. The DNA for the CDR3 is TGTGCCAGCAGCCCCCGCCTCAGAACCTACGAGCAGTACTTC.

CDR3 DNA: TGTGCCAGCAGCCATGTAGTAACCGGGGAGCTGTTTTTT. This encodes CASSHVVTGELFF. V and J are TRBV3-1 (or the pseudogene TRBV3-2) and TRBJ2-2; D remains unclear. The CDR3 has 13 amino acids. Trimming pared 3 bases from V and 5 bases from J, leaving 7 bases between. The germline CDR1 and CDR2 sequences are LGHDT and YNNKEL (reference sequence).

This clone was observed once. The chain combines TRBV28 with TRBJ2-7; 9 bases are a match to TRBD1. Germline CDR1 and CDR2: MDHEN and SYDVKM. The CDR3 runs to 14 residues. The junction had 6 bases not matched to a gene; V was cut back by 6 bases and J by 3 bases. The CDR3 spells CASRRQGGSYEQYF. The CDR3 nucleotides are TGTGCCAGCAGAAGACAGGGGGGAAGCTACGAGCAGTACTTC.

The chain joins TRBV19 to TRBJ2-1; 7 bases align to TRBD1. Germline values: CDR1 LNHDA, CDR2 SQIVND (reference sequence). There are 15 residues in the CDR3. V trimming: 5 bases; J trimming: 1 base; junction bases outside the gene matches: 5. The CDR3, as DNA: TGTGCCAGTAGTTCTCAGGGGGTTTCCTACAATGAGCAGTTCTTC. Protein sequence: CASSSQGVSYNEQFF.

The J gene is TRBJ1-2, the V gene TRBV25-1; D remains ambiguous. V was cut by 9 bases and J by 6 bases, with 20 bases left in between. The CDR3 is 14 amino acids. Germline CDR1 and CDR2: MGHDK and SYGVNS. CDR3 region: CASRREPPKDGYTF. Written as DNA, the CDR3 is TGTGCCAGTAGGAGGGAGCCACCCAAGGATGGCTACACCTTC.

This clone has a single count. The chain joins TRBV5-1 to TRBJ2-2, with 11 bases lining up with TRBD1. The CDR3 extends over 18 amino acids. Germline V gives CDR1 SGHRS, CDR2 YFSETQ. V lost 4 bases, J lost 6 bases, and 14 bases stayed unmatched. The CDR3 DNA reads as TGCGCCAGCAGCCCCTGGACAGGGGGCGAGTATGGGGCCGGGGAGCTGTTTTTT. It codes for CASSPWTGGEYGAGELFF.